This T cell receptor beta chain emerged from a study of beta chain features in type 1 diabetes. As for this clone: Its antigen is currently unknown.

Expressed TCRB transcripts were sequenced after all isolated RNA was converted to cDNA. Data came from immunoSEQ multiplex PCR; TCRdb stores just in-frame clones and leaves some out. The sample holds 400,000 to 550,000 clones; 9.5% to 12% are singletons and the top ten take about 0.045%. Germline CDR1 and CDR2: SGDLS and YYNGEE. V lost 0 bases, J lost 3 bases, and 15 bases lay in between. CDR3 length equals 16 residues. Study observations and caveats: Moderate but significant shortening of TCRB CDR3s was recorded in all four CD4+ subsets from Type 1 diabetes patients.

The receptor comes from a woman younger than 35 in good health. The rearrangement uses TRBV9 and TRBJ1-1; D possibly corresponds to TRBD1 (6 bases). Sequencing input: naive CD4+ T cells from blood. The CDR3 DNA reads as TGTGCCAGCAGCGTAGTAGACAGGATAACGGACACTGAAGCTTTCTTT. It translates to CASSVVDRITDTEAFF.